This passage covers 17 T cell receptor beta chains from one sample sequenced in a study of shared clonotypes between healthy human individuals. Repertoires were generated with immunoSEQ multiplex PCR, while TCRdb's copy carries only in-frame clones and drops some. There are approximately 1.5 million clones in the sample; around 98% occur only once, and approximately 0.45% lies in the top ten. The sequenced material came from naive CD4+ T cells sorted from blood. Subset noted: CD45RA+ positively selected. These receptors were taken from a man aged 30-40 years in good health.

This chain links TRBV29-1 with TRBJ1-4, with TRBD1 as a possible D gene (5 bases). Trimming cost V 6 bases and J 7 bases, with 21 bases left between them. Germline V CDR1 and CDR2: SQVTM, ANQGSEA. This CDR3 has 15 residues. The CDR3 sequence: CSVTGIDSGAEKLFF. The CDR3, as DNA: TGCAGCGTGACTGGGATAGACAGTGGGGCTGAAAAACTGTTTTTT. Based on the CDR3 plus reference TRBV29-1 and TRBJ1-4, the full variable domain is SAVISQKPSRDICQRGTSLTIQCQVDSQVTMMFWYRQQPGQSLTLIATANQGSEATYESGFVIDKFPISRPNLTFSTLTVSNMSPEDSSIYLCSVTGIDSGAEKLFFGSGTQLSVL.

The chain is built from TRBV13 and TRBJ2-2; no clear D gene. The CDR3 covers 15 residues. The germline gives CDR1 PRHDT, CDR2 FYEKMQ (reference sequence). Trimming left V 0 bases short and J 7 bases short, with 12 bases between. CDR3 amino acids: CASSLGGVYGGELFF. DNA for the CDR3: TGTGCCAGCAGCTTAGGTGGGGTTTATGGCGGGGAGCTGTTTTTT. Together with reference TRBV13 and TRBJ2-2, the CDR3 gives the full variable domain: AAGVIQSPRHLIKEKRETATLKCYPIPRHDTVYWYQQGPGQDPQFLISFYEKMQSDKGSIPDRFSAQQFSDYHSELNMSSLELGDSALYFCASSLGGVYGGELFFGEGSRLTVL.

Comments on this clone: Other DNA sequences in the same sample also yield this CDR3. CDR3 sequence (DNA): TGCAGTGCGACTAGCGGATACGAGCAGTACTTC. Protein product: CSATSGYEQYF. The rearrangement uses TRBV20-1 and TRBJ2-7; 9 bases line up with TRBD2. The CDR3 is made up of 11 amino acids. Trimming took 6 bases from V and 4 from J; bases not matched to a gene: 1. Germline assignment: CDR1 DFQATT and CDR2 SNEGSKA (reference sequence).

DNA of the CDR3: TGTGCCTGGAGCGTAGTGTGGTGGTCAGACAGTAAGCATACAGATACGCAGTATTTT. It encodes CAWSVVWWSDSKHTDTQYF. The chain has TRBV30 and TRBJ2-3; D is possibly TRBD1 (5 bases). Germline values: CDR1 GTSNPN, CDR2 SVGIG (reference sequence). The V and J ends lost 3 bases and 3 bases respectively, with 28 bases between them. There are 19 residues in the CDR3. The full variable domain, its missing parts supplied by reference TRBV30 and TRBJ2-3, is SQTIHQWPATLVQPVGSPLSLECTVEGTSNPNLYWYRQAAGRGLQLLFYSVGIGQISSEVPQNLSASRPQDRQFILSSKKLLLSDSGFYLCAWSVVWWSDSKHTDTQYFGPGTRLTVL.

J is TRBJ2-5 and V is TRBV11-2; D unresolved. Deletions cut 0 bases from V and 3 bases from J, with 8 bases between. The CDR3 length is 14 residues. Germline V CDR1 and CDR2: SGHAT, FQNNGV. CDR3 DNA: TGTGCCAGCAGCTTAGATTATCGGGAAGAGACCCAGTACTTC. Its translation: CASSLDYREETQYF.

DNA for the CDR3: TGTGCCAGCAGTTACTCCGGACAGGGTATGGATCAGCCCCAGCATTTT. It codes for CASSYSGQGMDQPQHF. V gene TRBV6-6 combines with J gene TRBJ1-5, with 8 bases aligning to TRBD1. The CDR3 is made up of 16 amino acids. The V gene end was trimmed by 0 bases and the J gene end by 5 bases; junction bases not matched to a gene: 6. Germline CDR1 is MNHNY and CDR2 is SVGAGI (reference sequence).

The chain is built from TRBV5-1 and TRBJ2-7; D not resolved. Trimming took 7 bases from V and 7 from J, leaving 12 bases between them. The CDR3 contains 11 residues. Germline values: CDR1 SGHRS, CDR2 YFSETQ. CDR3: CASPIFGEQYF. The DNA for the CDR3 is TGCGCCAGCCCAATCTTCGGGGAGCAGTACTTC.

The chain combines TRBV10-3 with TRBJ2-2; 9 bases fit TRBD2. Looked up from germline, CDR1 is ENHRY and CDR2 is SYGVKD. V was pared by 11 bases and J by 4 bases, with 8 bases of the junction left unmatched. CDR3 length: 14 residues. The CDR3 region is CAAGTSRLTGELFF. In nucleotides, the CDR3 is TGTGCCGCCGGGACTAGCCGCCTCACCGGGGAGCTGTTTTTT.

This chain joins TRBV5-1 and TRBJ2-1, with 9 bases identical to TRBD1. Losses at the gene ends were 4 bases for V and 6 bases for J; bases not matched to a gene: 14. Germline values: CDR1 SGHRS, CDR2 YFSETQ. The CDR3 sequence is 17 residues long. The CDR3 DNA sequence: TGCGCCAGCAGCCAAGGCAGGACAGGGGATTCGAGCAATGAGCAGTTCTTC. This gives the protein CASSQGRTGDSSNEQFF.

The chain employs TRBV28 and TRBJ2-2; 11 nucleotides line up with TRBD2. This CDR3 has 17 amino acids. The germline CDR1 and CDR2 sequences are MDHEN and SYDVKM. With V trimmed by 4 bases and J by 5 bases, 9 bases remained unmatched. The CDR3 DNA sequence: TGTGCCAGCAGTTCTACTAGCGGGAGTTTCAGAACCGGGGAGCTGTTTTTT. This gives the protein CASSSTSGSFRTGELFF.

The CDR3 sequence is CAIGYYNEQFF. The CDR3 nucleotides read TGTGCCATCGGCTATTACAATGAGCAGTTCTTC. The chain combines TRBV10-3 with TRBJ2-1; D gene unclear. The CDR3 runs 11 residues. Germline V gene data show CDR1 as ENHRY and CDR2 as SYGVKD. V was trimmed by 8 bases and J by 4 bases, leaving 6 bases between them.

The chain couples TRBV18 to TRBJ2-1; the D is unclear. This CDR3 comprises 15 residues. V lost 1 base, J lost 0 bases, and 7 bases lay in between. The germline gives CDR1 KGHSH, CDR2 LQKENI. The CDR3 DNA follows: TGTGCCAGCTCACCACAGCCTTTCTCCTACAATGAGCAGTTCTTC. This sequence encodes CASSPQPFSYNEQFF.

The rearrangement uses TRBV9 and TRBJ2-7; TRBD1 agrees at 8 bases. Germline V gives CDR1 SGDLS, CDR2 YYNGEE. After removal of 0 bases from V and 4 bases from J, the junction contained 6 bases not matched to a gene. The CDR3 is 15 residues long. CDR3 DNA sequence: TGTGCCAGCAGCGTAGGTCCGGACAGGGTTTACGAGCAGTACTTC. It yields the protein CASSVGPDRVYEQYF.

There are a few counts of this clone. This chain links TRBV6-6 with TRBJ2-7; D gene uncertain. V lost 4 bases, J lost 6 bases, and 13 bases lay in between. Per germline, CDR1 MNHNY and CDR2 SVGAGI (reference sequence). There are 13 residues in the CDR3. The CDR3 region has the DNA TGTGCCAGCAGTTTATCAGTCCCTGGCGAGCAGTACTTC. Protein sequence: CASSLSVPGEQYF.

The chain is built from TRBV10-3 and TRBJ2-7, with D possibly matching TRBD2 (5 bases). The CDR3 covers 13 residues. Trimming removed 6 bases at V and 4 bases at J, with 13 bases between. The germline V gene has CDR1 ENHRY and CDR2 SYGVKD. In nucleotides, the CDR3 is TGTGCCATCAGGGGCGGGTTAGCTTACGAGCAGTACTTC. Protein product: CAIRGGLAYEQYF.

The chain has TRBV28 and TRBJ2-1, with 8 bases that match TRBD2. CDR3 length: 16 residues. CDR1 and CDR2 from the germline V gene are MDHEN and SYDVKM. Unmatched junction bases numbered 6, after V lost 4 bases and J lost 1 base. The chain's CDR3 is CASSSERERSYNEQFF. The CDR3 bases are TGTGCCAGCAGTTCTGAGCGGGAGAGGTCCTACAATGAGCAGTTCTTC. The full variable domain, its missing parts supplied by reference TRBV28 and TRBJ2-1, is DVKVTQSSRYLVKRTGEKVFLECVQDMDHENMFWYRQDPGLGLRLIYFSYDVKMKEKGDIPEGYSVSREKKERFSLILESASTNQTSMYLCASSSERERSYNEQFFGPGTRLTVL.

This clone occurred once. J is TRBJ1-2 and V is TRBV6-5, with a possible D match to TRBD1 (5 bases). CDR1 MNHEY and CDR2 SVGAGI come from the germline V gene. CDR3 length: 13 residues. Trimming took off 6 bases at V and 3 bases at J, with 11 bases between the two ends. In DNA form, the CDR3 reads TGTGCCAGCAGCACGGGGGGAGACTATGGCTACACCTTC. Translating gives CASSTGGDYGYTF.